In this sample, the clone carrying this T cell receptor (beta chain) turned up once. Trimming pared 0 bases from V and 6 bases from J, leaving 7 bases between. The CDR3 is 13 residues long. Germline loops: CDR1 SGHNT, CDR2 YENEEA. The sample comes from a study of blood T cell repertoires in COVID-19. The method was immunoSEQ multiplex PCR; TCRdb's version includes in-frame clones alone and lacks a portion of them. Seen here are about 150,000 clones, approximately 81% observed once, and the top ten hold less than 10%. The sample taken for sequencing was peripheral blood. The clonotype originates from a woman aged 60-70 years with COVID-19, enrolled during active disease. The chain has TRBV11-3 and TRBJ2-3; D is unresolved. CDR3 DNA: TGTGCCAGCAGCTTAGACGGTGCGGATACGCAGTATTTT. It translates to CASSLDGADTQYF.